These 21 T cell receptor beta chains came from one sample sequenced in a study of T cell clonotyping in hematopoietic cell transplantation. Here immunoSEQ multiplex PCR was the method, and the copy in TCRdb shows in-frame clones only, minus some. The sample consists of more than 65,000 clones, around 94% of them appearing once. Sequencing input: peripheral blood mononuclear cells. The origin of the receptors is a man aged 45-60 years in good health. Some clones in this sample may be carry-over from other donors' samples.

This chain connects TRBV2 to TRBJ1-2, with D perhaps TRBD1 (5 bases). The CDR3 has 14 amino acids. Between the trimmed V and J ends, which lost 7 bases and 8 bases, there was a span of 20 bases. Per germline, CDR1 SNHLY and CDR2 FYNNEI. CDR3 in DNA: TGTGCCAGCATGAAGAATTTCCAGGGAGGCGGCTACACCTTC. Translating gives CASMKNFQGGGYTF.

The rearrangement joins TRBV5-1 to TRBJ2-6; D is uncertain. CDR1 SGHRS and CDR2 YFSETQ come from the germline V gene. This CDR3 is 15 amino acids long. V was cut by 0 bases and J by 4 bases, with 8 bases left in between. The CDR3 DNA follows: TGCGCCAGCAGCTTGGAAGGCGCCGGGGCCAACGTCCTGACTTTC. Translating gives CASSLEGAGANVLTF. Full variable domain (rest looked up from reference TRBV5-1 and TRBJ2-6): KAGVTQTPRYLIKTRGQQVTLSCSPISGHRSVSWYQQTPGQGLQFLFEYFSETQRNKGNFPGRFSGRQFSNSRSEMNVSTLELGDSALYLCASSLEGAGANVLTFGAGSRLTVL.

V is TRBV7-8 and J is TRBJ2-2; D remains ambiguous. The germline V gene encodes CDR1 SGHVS and CDR2 FQNEAQ. V shed 5 bases and J shed 8 bases, with 6 bases lying between them. The CDR3 length is 11 residues. DNA for the CDR3: TGTGCCAGCAGCAGCCCGGGGGAGCTGTTTTTT. Encoded protein: CASSSPGELFF.

This chain joins TRBV5-6 and TRBJ2-7; D might be TRBD1 or TRBD2, each matching 5 bases. V lost 3 bases, J lost 2 bases, and 12 bases lay in between. The CDR3 runs 14 residues. Germline CDR1 reads SGHDT; CDR2 reads YYEEEE. The CDR3 is CASSSGTATYEQYF. Written as DNA, the CDR3 is TGTGCCAGCAGCTCAGGGACGGCCACCTACGAGCAGTACTTC.

This rearrangement joins TRBV5-1 to TRBJ2-3; tentative D call: TRBD2 (6 bases). The germline V gene has CDR1 SGHRS and CDR2 YFSETQ. Trimming cost V 1 base and J 5 bases, with 17 bases left between them. The CDR3 contains 16 residues. CDR3 protein: CASSLRYGGPGDTQYF. The CDR3 bases are TGCGCCAGCAGCTTGAGGTACGGAGGGCCGGGAGATACGCAGTATTTT.

V usage is TRBV9 and J usage is TRBJ1-1; maybe TRBD1 (5 bases). This CDR3 is 15 amino acids long. Germline V gene lookup returns CDR1 SGDLS and CDR2 YYNGEE. The V end lost 2 bases, the J end lost 1 base, and 12 bases lay between the germline ends. CDR3 nucleotide sequence: TGTGCCAGCAGCGTCGACGGGGGACCGAACACTGAAGCTTTCTTT. It translates to CASSVDGGPNTEAFF.

V gene TRBV5-1 combines with J gene TRBJ2-7, with 11 bases aligning to TRBD2. Germline assignment: CDR1 SGHRS and CDR2 YFSETQ. The V segment lost 1 base and the J segment 6 bases; nucleotides outside the gene matches: 6. This CDR3 has 15 amino acids. DNA of the CDR3: TGCGCCAGCAGCTTGTTTGGGACTAGCGGTCTCGAGCAGTACTTC. Its translation is CASSLFGTSGLEQYF.

The V call is TRBV4-1, the J call TRBJ2-3; TRBD2 matches at 13 bases. Germline V CDR1 and CDR2: MGHRA, YSYEKL. The CDR3 has 18 residues. With 4 bases clipped from V and 4 bases from J, the junction kept 11 bases outside the gene matches. The chain's CDR3 is CASSLRLAGGPAADTQYF. For the CDR3, the DNA is TGCGCCAGCAGCCTAAGACTAGCGGGGGGTCCCGCCGCAGATACGCAGTATTTT.

This clone is a singleton in its sample. The genes are TRBV28 and TRBJ2-7; D call uncertain. Trimming removed 6 bases from V and 6 bases from J, with 6 bases in between. From germline, CDR1 is MDHEN and CDR2 SYDVKM. This CDR3 is built from 10 residues. The CDR3 here is CASRRVEQYF. The CDR3 DNA sequence: TGTGCCAGCAGGCGAGTCGAGCAGTACTTC.

The V call is TRBV11-2, the J call TRBJ2-2; no clear D. Germline V gene data show CDR1 as SGHAT and CDR2 as FQNNGV. V dropped 1 base and J dropped 8 bases, with 11 bases sitting between them. The CDR3 length is 14 residues. CDR3 DNA: TGTGCCAGCAGCTTAGGAGGCCTCGGAGGGGAGCTGTTTTTT. Its translation is CASSLGGLGGELFF.

This clone was seen only once. The rearrangement links TRBV6-1 to TRBJ1-2; D remains unclear. The CDR3 length is 15 residues. Per the germline V gene, CDR1 is MNHNS and CDR2 is SASEGT. Trimming cost V 2 bases and J 2 bases, with 12 bases left between them. CDR3 DNA: TGTGCCAGCAGTGAATATCGGGGTCCCAACTATGGCTACACCTTC. As protein: CASSEYRGPNYGYTF.

Worth noting for this clone: One end of the junction does not line up with germline, which may come from a read error. The chain joins TRBV7-7 to TRBJ2-1; TRBD1 is a possible D gene (5 bases). There are 15 residues in the CDR3. Germline CDR1 is SSHAT and CDR2 is FNYEAQ (reference sequence). CDR3 loop: CASSLSRAGSNEQFF. The CDR3 DNA reads as TGTGCTAGCAGCTTGTCCAGGGCCGGGTCGAATGAGCAGTTCTTC.

The V call is TRBV27, the J call TRBJ2-7, with 10 bases lining up with TRBD1. The CDR3 is 15 amino acids. Germline V CDR1 and CDR2: MNHEY, SMNVEV (reference sequence). J lost 5 bases, V lost 5 bases, and 9 bases had no gene match. The CDR3 is CASSLGTGDFNEQYF. CDR3 DNA sequence: TGTGCCAGCAGTCTAGGGACAGGGGATTTCAACGAGCAGTACTTC.

This clone was detected once. The chain recombines TRBV29-1 with TRBJ1-1; D not resolved. CDR1 is SQVTM and CDR2 is ANQGSEA in the germline V gene. The V gene lost 7 bases and the J gene lost 3 bases, with 18 bases spanning the gap. The CDR3 has 14 residues. The CDR3 reads CSGTDGGFDTEAFF. The DNA for the CDR3 is TGCAGCGGCACGGATGGAGGGTTCGACACTGAAGCTTTCTTT.

The chain has TRBV18 and TRBJ2-1; 9 bases match TRBD1. Germline trimming cut 3 bases from V and 4 bases from J; bases unmatched to any gene: 4. CDR3 size: 15 residues. Germline loops: CDR1 KGHSH, CDR2 LQKENI. The CDR3 DNA sequence: TGTGCCAGCTCACCCGGACAGGGGATGTACAATGAGCAGTTCTTC. This codes for CASSPGQGMYNEQFF.

The genes are TRBV6-6 and TRBJ1-2; maybe TRBD1 (5 bases). Germline CDR1 is MNHNY and CDR2 is SVGAGI (reference sequence). With 6 bases removed from V and 8 bases from J, the gap between germline ends came to 16 bases. The CDR3 spans 13 residues. CDR3 DNA sequence: TGTGCCAGCAGCCCCGACAGACCCCTGGGCTACACCTTC. Protein: CASSPDRPLGYTF.

V usage is TRBV5-1 and J usage is TRBJ2-1, with TRBD1 identical over 8 bases. Germline V lookup: CDR1 SGHRS, CDR2 YFSETQ. Germline trimming cut 3 bases from V and 2 bases from J; bases unmatched to any gene: 7. The CDR3 has 16 residues. The chain's CDR3 is CASSSLDRVPYNEQFF. CDR3 DNA: TGCGCCAGCAGCTCACTGGACAGGGTCCCCTACAATGAGCAGTTCTTC. Based on the CDR3 plus reference TRBV5-1 and TRBJ2-1, the full variable domain is KAGVTQTPRYLIKTRGQQVTLSCSPISGHRSVSWYQQTPGQGLQFLFEYFSETQRNKGNFPGRFSGRQFSNSRSEMNVSTLELGDSALYLCASSSLDRVPYNEQFFGPGTRLTVL.

This rearrangement joins TRBV27 to TRBJ2-2; 8 nucleotides align to TRBD1. There are 15 residues in the CDR3. Looked up from germline, CDR1 is MNHEY and CDR2 is SMNVEV (reference sequence). The V gene end was trimmed by 6 bases and the J gene end by 8 bases; junction bases not matched to a gene: 11. The CDR3 sequence: CASSTRTGLVGELFF. CDR3 nucleotide sequence: TGTGCCAGCAGCACCCGGACAGGGTTGGTGGGGGAGCTGTTTTTT.

CDR3 sequence reads: CASIEGLTGQPQHF. The CDR3 DNA reads as TGTGCCAGCATAGAGGGGTTAACGGGACAGCCCCAGCATTTT. The chain couples TRBV28 to TRBJ1-5; possible D gene TRBD1, 5 bases. CDR1 MDHEN and CDR2 SYDVKM come from the germline V gene. The CDR3 totals 14 residues. V dropped 7 bases and J dropped 7 bases, with 17 bases sitting between them.

This clone was detected once. The V call is TRBV28, the J call TRBJ2-7, with 11 nucleotides matching TRBD1. V gave up 1 base and J gave up 6 bases; unmatched junction bases: 5. CDR1 is MDHEN, CDR2 SYDVKM, per germline. CDR3 length: 15 amino acids. The CDR3 loop reads CASSLYGTGGPEQYF. The DNA for the CDR3 is TGTGCCAGCAGTTTATATGGGACAGGGGGACCCGAGCAGTACTTC.

This rearrangement joins TRBV7-2 to TRBJ2-4; D is possibly TRBD1 (8 bases). The CDR3 is 16 amino acids. The V gene lost 4 bases and the J gene lost 1 base, with 14 bases spanning the gap. The germline V gene encodes CDR1 SGHTA and CDR2 FQGNSA. CDR3 sequence: CASSSYRGGAKNIQYF. DNA for the CDR3: TGTGCCAGCAGCTCCTACAGGGGGGGGGCCAAAAACATTCAGTACTTC.